The table lists the clone carrying this T cell receptor beta chain with many counts. Its matching antigen is unknown. This sample is drawn from a study of prognosis after radiotherapy for stage I lung cancer. Overall study context: Concurrent therapy with stereotactic body radiotherapy was given to no patient.

The genomic DNA TCR beta CDR3 region underwent two rounds of multiplex PCR. Gene-specific primers for each TRBV and TRBJ gene drove first-round PCR. TCRdb re-called the multiplex PCR reads with MiXCR, one entry per CDR3 protein. The sample comprises fewer than 40,000 distinct CDR3 sequences, about 39% of which are singletons, and roughly 15% rests with the top ten. The study, taken as a whole, reports: Stereotactic body radiation therapy was followed by a fall in unique TCR clone counts, with a median of approximately 9,100 versus 7,200.

Trimming removed 0 bases from V and 2 bases from J, with 8 bases in between. The length of the CDR3 is 15 residues. The germline V gene has CDR1 SGHRS and CDR2 YFSETQ. The sequence was collected from a donor of 50 years or more with non-small cell lung cancer. Here the sequenced sample was PBMCs, taken before or after stereotactic body radiation therapy (not recorded which). V usage is TRBV5-1 and J usage is TRBJ2-2, with D maybe TRBD2 (5 bases). CDR3 sequence reads: CASSLAGINTGELFF. The CDR3 DNA reads as TGCGCCAGCAGCTTGGCCGGGATTAACACCGGGGAGCTGTTTTTT. The full variable domain, its missing parts supplied by reference TRBV5-1 and TRBJ2-2, is KAGVTQTPRYLIKTRGQQVTLSCSPISGHRSVSWYQQTPGQGLQFLFEYFSETQRNKGNFPGRFSGRQFSNSRSEMNVSTLELGDSALYLCASSLAGINTGELFFGEGSRLTVL.